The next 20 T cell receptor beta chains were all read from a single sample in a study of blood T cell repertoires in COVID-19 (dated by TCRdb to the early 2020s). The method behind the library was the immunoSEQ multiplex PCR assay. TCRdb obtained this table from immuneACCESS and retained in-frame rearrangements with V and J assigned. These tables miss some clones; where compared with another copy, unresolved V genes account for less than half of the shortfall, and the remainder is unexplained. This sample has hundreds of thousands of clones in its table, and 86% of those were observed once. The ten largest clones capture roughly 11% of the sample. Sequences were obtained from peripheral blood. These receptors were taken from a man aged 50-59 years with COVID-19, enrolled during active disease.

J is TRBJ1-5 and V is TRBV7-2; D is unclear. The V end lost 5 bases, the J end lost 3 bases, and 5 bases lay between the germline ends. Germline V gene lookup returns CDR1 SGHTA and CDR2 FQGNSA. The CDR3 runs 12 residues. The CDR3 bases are TGTGCCAGCAGCCCCTCCAATCAGCCCCAGCATTTT. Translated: CASSPSNQPQHF.

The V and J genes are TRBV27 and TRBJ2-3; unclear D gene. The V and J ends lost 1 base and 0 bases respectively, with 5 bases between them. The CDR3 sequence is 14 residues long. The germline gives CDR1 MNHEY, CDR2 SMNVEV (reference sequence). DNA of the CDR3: TGTGCCAGCAGTTTATTTTATAGCACAGATACGCAGTATTTT. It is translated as CASSLFYSTDTQYF.

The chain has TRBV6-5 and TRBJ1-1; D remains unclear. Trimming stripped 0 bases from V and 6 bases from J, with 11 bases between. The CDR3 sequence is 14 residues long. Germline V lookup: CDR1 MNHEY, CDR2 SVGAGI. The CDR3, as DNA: TGTGCCAGCAGTTACTCGACGGGAGGACCTGAAGCTTTCTTT. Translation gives CASSYSTGGPEAFF.

The CDR3 sequence: CASSKLGAGLDTGELFF. CDR3 coding DNA: TGTGCCAGCAGCAAGCTGGGGGCAGGCCTAGACACCGGGGAGCTGTTTTTT. J is TRBJ2-2 and V is TRBV7-2; perhaps TRBD1 as D (6 bases). The ends were cut back, 5 bases at V and 3 bases at J, with 19 bases in the middle. Germline assignment: CDR1 SGHTA and CDR2 FQGNSA. The CDR3 consists of 17 residues.

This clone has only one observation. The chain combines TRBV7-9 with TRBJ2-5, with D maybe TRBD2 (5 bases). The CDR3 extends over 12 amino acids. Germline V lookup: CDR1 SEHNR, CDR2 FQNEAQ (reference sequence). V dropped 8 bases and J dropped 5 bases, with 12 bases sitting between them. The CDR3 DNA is TGTGCCAGCTCAACGGGATCTGAGACCCAGTACTTC. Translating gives CASSTGSETQYF. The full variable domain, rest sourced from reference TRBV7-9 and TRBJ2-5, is DTGVSQNPRHKITKRGQNVTFRCDPISEHNRLYWYRQTLGQGPEFLTYFQNEAQLEKSRLLSDRFSAERPKGSFSTLEIQRTEQGDSAMYLCASSTGSETQYFGPGTRLLVL.

The CDR3 loop reads CASSLAGADQPQHF. The CDR3 nucleotides read TGTGCCAGCAGCTTAGCAGGGGCGGATCAGCCCCAGCATTTT. V gene TRBV11-2 combines with J gene TRBJ1-5; possible D gene TRBD1, 6 bases. This CDR3 region has 14 residues. CDR1 and CDR2 (germline): SGHAT, FQNNGV. V gave up 1 base and J gave up 5 bases, with 9 bases separating them.

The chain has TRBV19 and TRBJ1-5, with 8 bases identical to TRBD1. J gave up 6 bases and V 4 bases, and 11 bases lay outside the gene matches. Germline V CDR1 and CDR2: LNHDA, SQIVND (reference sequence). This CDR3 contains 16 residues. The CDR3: CASSTNAGGAFQPQHF. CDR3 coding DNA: TGTGCCAGTAGTACCAATGCAGGGGGCGCATTTCAGCCCCAGCATTTT.

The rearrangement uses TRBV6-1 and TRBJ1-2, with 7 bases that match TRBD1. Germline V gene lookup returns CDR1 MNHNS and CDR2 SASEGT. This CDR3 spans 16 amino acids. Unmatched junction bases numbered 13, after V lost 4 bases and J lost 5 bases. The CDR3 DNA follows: TGTGCCAGCAGTGGGACCGAGACAGGGTCCTCATATGGCTACACCTTC. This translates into CASSGTETGSSYGYTF.

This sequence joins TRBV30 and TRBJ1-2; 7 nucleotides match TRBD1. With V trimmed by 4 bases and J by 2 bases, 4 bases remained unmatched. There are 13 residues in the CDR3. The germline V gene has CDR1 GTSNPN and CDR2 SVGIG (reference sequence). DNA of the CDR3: TGTGCCTGGAAACCGGGACAGAACTATGGCTACACCTTC. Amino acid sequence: CAWKPGQNYGYTF.

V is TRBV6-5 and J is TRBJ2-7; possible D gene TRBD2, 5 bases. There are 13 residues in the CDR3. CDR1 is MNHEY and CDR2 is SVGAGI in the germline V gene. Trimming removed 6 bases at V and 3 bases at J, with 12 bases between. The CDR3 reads CASSQEALYEQYF. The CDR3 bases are TGTGCCAGCAGCCAGGAGGCCCTCTACGAGCAGTACTTC.

The CDR3: CASSLAPGTGYNEQFF. As DNA, the CDR3 is TGTGCCAGCAGCTTAGCCCCCGGCACAGGGTACAATGAGCAGTTCTTC. This chain joins TRBV7-2 and TRBJ2-1; a weak D match, TRBD1 (6 bases). CDR1 is SGHTA and CDR2 is FQGNSA in the germline V gene. CDR3 length equals 16 residues. V was pared by 0 bases and J by 4 bases, with 13 bases between.

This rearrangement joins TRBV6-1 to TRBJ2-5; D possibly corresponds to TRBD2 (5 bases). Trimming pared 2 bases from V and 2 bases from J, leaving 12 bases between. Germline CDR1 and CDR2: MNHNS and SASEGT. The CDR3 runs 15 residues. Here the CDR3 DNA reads TGTGCCAGCAGTGAAAGGAGGCGGGTGCAAGAGACCCAGTACTTC. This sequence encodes CASSERRRVQETQYF.

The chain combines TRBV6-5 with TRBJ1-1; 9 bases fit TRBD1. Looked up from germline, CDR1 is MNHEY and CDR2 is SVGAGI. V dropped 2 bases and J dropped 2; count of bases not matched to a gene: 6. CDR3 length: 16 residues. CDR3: CASSYRGTGLNTEAFF. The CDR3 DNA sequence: TGTGCCAGCAGTTACAGGGGGACAGGGCTAAACACTGAAGCTTTCTTT.

CDR3 nucleotides: TGTGCCAGCAGCGTAGGAGGGACTGATAATTCACCCCTCCACTTT. Its translation: CASSVGGTDNSPLHF. This chain uses TRBV9 with TRBJ1-6; possibly TRBD1 for D (5 bases). The CDR3 has 15 amino acids. Trimming took 0 bases from V and 5 from J, leaving 9 bases between them. Germline CDR1 is SGDLS and CDR2 is YYNGEE.

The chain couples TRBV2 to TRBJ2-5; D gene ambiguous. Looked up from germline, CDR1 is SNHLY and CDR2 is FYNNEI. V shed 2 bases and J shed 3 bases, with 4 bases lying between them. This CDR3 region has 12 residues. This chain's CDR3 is CASSEQEETQYF. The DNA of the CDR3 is TGTGCCAGCAGTGAACAGGAAGAGACCCAGTACTTC.

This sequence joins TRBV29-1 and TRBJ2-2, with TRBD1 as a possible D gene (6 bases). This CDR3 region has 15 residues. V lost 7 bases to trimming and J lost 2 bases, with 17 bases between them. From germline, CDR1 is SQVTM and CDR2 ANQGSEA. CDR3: CSAQGFGGNTGELFF. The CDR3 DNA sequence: TGCAGCGCCCAGGGGTTTGGGGGCAACACCGGGGAGCTGTTTTTT.

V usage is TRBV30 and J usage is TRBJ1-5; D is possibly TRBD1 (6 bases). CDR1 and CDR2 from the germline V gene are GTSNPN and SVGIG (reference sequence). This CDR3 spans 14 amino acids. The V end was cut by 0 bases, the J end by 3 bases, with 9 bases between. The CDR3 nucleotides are TGTGCCTGGAGTGTAACAGGGAACAATCAGCCCCAGCATTTT. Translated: CAWSVTGNNQPQHF.

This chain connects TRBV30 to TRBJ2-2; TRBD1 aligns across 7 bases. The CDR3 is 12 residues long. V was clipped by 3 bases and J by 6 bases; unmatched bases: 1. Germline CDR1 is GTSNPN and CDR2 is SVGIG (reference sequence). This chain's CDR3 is CAWSTGAGELFF. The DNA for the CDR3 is TGTGCCTGGAGCACAGGGGCCGGGGAGCTGTTTTTT. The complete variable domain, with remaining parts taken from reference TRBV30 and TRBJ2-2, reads SQTIHQWPATLVQPVGSPLSLECTVEGTSNPNLYWYRQAAGRGLQLLFYSVGIGQISSEVPQNLSASRPQDRQFILSSKKLLLSDSGFYLCAWSTGAGELFFGEGSRLTVL.

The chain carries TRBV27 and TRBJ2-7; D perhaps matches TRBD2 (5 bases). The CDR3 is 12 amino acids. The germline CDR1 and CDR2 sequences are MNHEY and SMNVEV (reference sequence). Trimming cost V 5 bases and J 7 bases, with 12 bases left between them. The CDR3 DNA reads TGTGCCAGCAGTAAACCGGGATCTGAGCAGTACTTC. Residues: CASSKPGSEQYF.

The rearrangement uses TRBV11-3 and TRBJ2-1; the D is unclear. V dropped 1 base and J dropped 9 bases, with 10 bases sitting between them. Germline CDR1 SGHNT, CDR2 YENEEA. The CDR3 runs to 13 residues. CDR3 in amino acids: CASSLAYLSEQFF. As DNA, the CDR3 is TGTGCCAGCAGCTTAGCCTACTTAAGTGAGCAGTTCTTC.